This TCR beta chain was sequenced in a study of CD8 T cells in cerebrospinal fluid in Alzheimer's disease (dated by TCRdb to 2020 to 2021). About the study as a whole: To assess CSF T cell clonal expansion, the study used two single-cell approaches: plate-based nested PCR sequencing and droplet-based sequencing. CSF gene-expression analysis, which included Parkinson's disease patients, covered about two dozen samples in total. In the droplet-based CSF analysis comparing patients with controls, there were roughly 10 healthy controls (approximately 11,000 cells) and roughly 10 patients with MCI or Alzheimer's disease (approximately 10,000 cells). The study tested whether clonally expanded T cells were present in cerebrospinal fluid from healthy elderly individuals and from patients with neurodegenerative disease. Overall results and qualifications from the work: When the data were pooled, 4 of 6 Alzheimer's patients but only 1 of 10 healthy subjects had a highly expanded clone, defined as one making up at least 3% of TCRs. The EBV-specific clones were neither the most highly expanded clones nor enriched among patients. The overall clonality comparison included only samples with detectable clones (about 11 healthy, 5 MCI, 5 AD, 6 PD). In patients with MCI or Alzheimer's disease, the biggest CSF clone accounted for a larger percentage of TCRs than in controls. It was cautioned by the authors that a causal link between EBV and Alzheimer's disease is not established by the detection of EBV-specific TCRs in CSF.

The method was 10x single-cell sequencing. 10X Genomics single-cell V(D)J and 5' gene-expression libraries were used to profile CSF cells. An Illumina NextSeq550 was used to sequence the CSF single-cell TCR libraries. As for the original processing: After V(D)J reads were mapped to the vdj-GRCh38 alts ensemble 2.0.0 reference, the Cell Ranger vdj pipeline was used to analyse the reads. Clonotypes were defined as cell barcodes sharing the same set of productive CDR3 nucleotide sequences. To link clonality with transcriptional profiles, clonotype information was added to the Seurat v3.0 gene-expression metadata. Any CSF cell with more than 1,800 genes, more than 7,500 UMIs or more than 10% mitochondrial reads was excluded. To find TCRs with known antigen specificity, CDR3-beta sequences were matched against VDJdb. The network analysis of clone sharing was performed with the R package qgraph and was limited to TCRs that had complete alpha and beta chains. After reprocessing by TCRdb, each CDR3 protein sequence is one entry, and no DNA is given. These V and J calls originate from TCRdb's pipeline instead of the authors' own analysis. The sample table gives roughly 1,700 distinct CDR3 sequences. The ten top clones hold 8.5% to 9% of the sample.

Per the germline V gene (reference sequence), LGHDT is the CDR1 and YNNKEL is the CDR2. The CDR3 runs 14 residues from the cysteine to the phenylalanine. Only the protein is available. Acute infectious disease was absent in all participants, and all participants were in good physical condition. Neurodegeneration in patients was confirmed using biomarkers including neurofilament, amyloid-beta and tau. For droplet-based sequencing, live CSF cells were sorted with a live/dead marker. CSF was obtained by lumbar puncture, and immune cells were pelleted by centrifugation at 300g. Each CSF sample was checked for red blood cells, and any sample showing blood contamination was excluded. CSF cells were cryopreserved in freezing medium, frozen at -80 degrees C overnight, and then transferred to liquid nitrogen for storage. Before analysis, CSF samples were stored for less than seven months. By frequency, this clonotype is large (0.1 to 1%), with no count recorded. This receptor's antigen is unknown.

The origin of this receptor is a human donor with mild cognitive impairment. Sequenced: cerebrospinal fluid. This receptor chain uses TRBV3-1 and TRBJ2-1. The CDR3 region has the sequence CASSPFGVVGEQFF.